What follows are 17 T cell receptor beta chains derived from one specimen sequenced in a study of T cells in Graves' hyperthyroidism and ophthalmopathy. RNA transcripts provided the source from which TCR beta CDR3 regions were amplified. HTBI primers were employed in a first-round RT-PCR of the TCR CDR3. TCRdb re-called the multiplex PCR reads through MiXCR, storing one row per CDR3 protein. The sample shows 550,000 to 850,000 distinct CDR3 sequences, about 17% of them seen only once. Sequenced input: blood. The receptors derive from a woman aged 50 to 60 with Graves' hyperthyroidism that later progressed to Graves' ophthalmopathy.

This chain links TRBV27 with TRBJ2-5; D unclear. CDR1 is MNHEY and CDR2 is SMNVEV in the germline V gene (reference sequence). The germline V and J ends were trimmed by 4 bases and 1 base, with 10 bases remaining between them. This CDR3 has 14 amino acids. The DNA for the CDR3 is TGTGCCAGCAGTTCCCCCGGGCTCCAAGAGACCCAGTACTTC. It codes for CASSSPGLQETQYF.

A word on this clonotype: A much larger clone differs by one base, so this may be a read error. No conserved phenylalanine or tryptophan ends this CDR3, so it is likely a read error. The chain employs TRBV2 and TRBJ1-1; 7 nucleotides agree with TRBD1. The CDR3 runs 15 residues. CDR1 is SNHLY, CDR2 FYNNEI, per germline. J gave up 1 base and V 4 bases, and 6 bases lay outside the gene matches. This CDR3 reads CASSGTGAANTEAFS. CDR3 DNA: TGTGCCAGCAGTGGAACAGGGGCTGCGAACACTGAAGCTTTCTCT.

This clonotype was found many times. This sequence joins TRBV7-2 and TRBJ2-3, with D perhaps matching TRBD2 (5 bases). CDR1 and CDR2 from the germline V gene are SGHTA and FQGNSA. This CDR3 is built from 14 residues. The V end lost 4 bases, the J end lost 2 bases, and 10 bases lay between the germline ends. The CDR3 region has the DNA TGTGCCAGCAGCTCCGGGATAATCACAGATACGCAGTATTTT. Its protein is CASSSGIITDTQYF.

This clonotype was picked up a small number of times. The V call is TRBV6-5, the J call TRBJ2-3, with TRBD2 matching over 8 bases. The CDR3 runs 14 residues. With 2 bases clipped from V and 6 bases from J, the junction kept 4 bases outside the gene matches. Germline V gives CDR1 MNHEY, CDR2 SVGAGI. As DNA, the CDR3 is TGTGCCAGCAGTTACGGGGTAGCGGGGGATACGCAGTATTTT. Protein: CASSYGVAGDTQYF.

The J gene is TRBJ1-2, the V gene TRBV24-1; no reliable D call. Germline values: CDR1 KGHDR, CDR2 SFDVKD. CDR3 length: 13 amino acids. Between the trimmed V and J ends, which lost 3 bases and 4 bases, there was a span of 8 bases. The CDR3 is CATSDGPFYGYTF. In DNA form, the CDR3 reads TGTGCCACCAGTGATGGGCCCTTCTATGGCTACACCTTC.

The gene calls are TRBV7-2 and TRBJ2-5, with D tentatively TRBD1 (5 bases). Germline assignment: CDR1 SGHTA and CDR2 FQGNSA. Trimming removed 8 bases from V and 4 bases from J, with 11 bases in between. The CDR3 spans 12 residues. CDR3 DNA: TGTGCCAGCGGGGTTACAGGAGAGACCCAGTACTTC. The encoded protein is CASGVTGETQYF.

This clonotype was counted only a few times. The J gene is TRBJ2-5, the V gene TRBV6-1; 12 positions match TRBD2. The junction had 9 bases not matched to a gene; V was cut back by 5 bases and J by 5 bases. CDR1 is MNHNS, CDR2 SASEGT, per germline. The CDR3 contains 16 residues. Here the CDR3 reads CASSSASGGAQETQYF. DNA of the CDR3: TGTGCCAGCAGTTCCGCTAGCGGGGGGGCCCAGGAGACCCAGTACTTC.

This clonotype was recorded at least ten times. The chain links TRBV19 to TRBJ1-2, with D possibly being TRBD1 (5 bases). This CDR3 spans 14 amino acids. Germline CDR1 LNHDA, CDR2 SQIVND (reference sequence). V was shortened by 6 bases and J by 0 bases, with 11 bases between the two germline ends. The CDR3 loop reads CASSAGPTNYGYTF. CDR3 DNA sequence: TGTGCCAGTAGCGCGGGACCTACTAACTATGGCTACACCTTC. Full variable domain (missing parts from reference TRBV19 and TRBJ1-2): DGGITQSPKYLFRKEGQNVTLSCEQNLNHDAMYWYRQDPGQGLRLIYYSQIVNDFQKGDIAEGYSVSREKKESFPLTVTSAQKNPTAFYLCASSAGPTNYGYTFGSGTRLTVV.

This clonotype showed up just a few times. The chain carries TRBV24-1 and TRBJ2-2, with TRBD1 as a possible D gene (6 bases). Germline CDR1 reads KGHDR; CDR2 reads SFDVKD. The V gene lost 8 bases and the J gene lost 3 bases, with 15 bases spanning the gap. This CDR3 has 15 amino acids. The CDR3 loop is CATTDRFAYTGELFF. As DNA, the CDR3 is TGTGCCACCACGGACAGATTCGCGTACACCGGGGAGCTGTTTTTT.

This clonotype has ten or more counts. The chain has TRBV2 and TRBJ2-7, with TRBD1 matching 7 bases. V was clipped by 7 bases and J by 7 bases; unmatched bases: 19. The CDR3 loop spans 16 amino acids. Germline values: CDR1 SNHLY, CDR2 FYNNEI. Written as DNA, the CDR3 is TGTGCCAGCAATAAAGAAGGCAGGGGGTTTGGTTTGGAGCAGTACTTC. This translates into CASNKEGRGFGLEQYF.

This clonotype occurred many times. This chain connects TRBV20-1 to TRBJ2-7; tentative D call: TRBD2 (5 bases). V was clipped by 5 bases and J by 1 base, with 12 bases between them. In germline, CDR1 is DFQATT, CDR2 SNEGSKA (reference sequence). The CDR3 is made up of 13 amino acids. For the CDR3, the DNA is TGCAGTGCTGTCCCTGGGAGTTCCTACGAGCAGTACTTC. Translated: CSAVPGSSYEQYF.

The DNA for the CDR3 is TGTGCCAGCAGCTCCCTAGCGGCGCCGGCCGAGCAGTACTTC. Translating it yields CASSSLAAPAEQYF. This chain links TRBV7-9 with TRBJ2-7, with 7 bases fitting TRBD2. The CDR3 is 14 amino acids. Germline CDR1 SEHNR, CDR2 FQNEAQ (reference sequence). V lost 4 bases to trimming and J lost 6 bases; unmatched junction nucleotides: 9.

Written as DNA, the CDR3 is TGTGCCAGCAGGGCACCCACCTACAATCAGCCCCAGCATTTT. As protein: CASRAPTYNQPQHF. The V call is TRBV28, the J call TRBJ1-5; D is undetermined. Between the trimmed V and J ends, which lost 6 bases and 3 bases, there was a span of 12 bases. The CDR3 contains 14 residues. CDR1 MDHEN and CDR2 SYDVKM come from the germline V gene. The full variable domain, its missing parts supplied by reference TRBV28 and TRBJ1-5, is DVKVTQSSRYLVKRTGEKVFLECVQDMDHENMFWYRQDPGLGLRLIYFSYDVKMKEKGDIPEGYSVSREKKERFSLILESASTNQTSMYLCASRAPTYNQPQHFGDGTRLSIL.

The gene calls are TRBV10-2 and TRBJ1-5, with D possibly matching TRBD1 (5 bases). The ends were cut back, 2 bases at V and 3 bases at J, with 11 bases in the middle. The germline CDR1 and CDR2 sequences are WSHSY and SAAADI. There are 15 residues in the CDR3. This chain's CDR3 is CASSEVWDANQPQHF. Written as DNA, the CDR3 is TGCGCCAGCAGTGAGGTTTGGGACGCCAATCAGCCCCAGCATTTT.

V and J are TRBV7-2 and TRBJ2-1; D is perhaps TRBD2 (7 bases). The CDR3 length is 16 residues. The germline V gene encodes CDR1 SGHTA and CDR2 FQGNSA. The V end lost 3 bases, the J end lost 7 bases, and 19 bases lay between the germline ends. The CDR3 protein is CASSLKWGGRGNEQFF. CDR3 sequence (DNA): TGTGCCAGCAGCTTGAAGTGGGGGGGCCGAGGGAATGAGCAGTTCTTC. Based on the CDR3 plus reference TRBV7-2 and TRBJ2-1, the full variable domain is GAGVSQSPSNKVTEKGKDVELRCDPISGHTALYWYRQSLGQGLEFLIYFQGNSAPDKSGLPSDRFSAERTGGSVSTLTIQRTQQEDSAVYLCASSLKWGGRGNEQFFGPGTRLTVL.

This clonotype was found many times. The rearrangement joins TRBV2 to TRBJ2-3; D gene ambiguous. The V gene lost 8 bases and the J gene lost 4 bases, with 10 bases spanning the gap. Germline values: CDR1 SNHLY, CDR2 FYNNEI. This CDR3 is 12 amino acids long. The CDR3 coding sequence is TGTGCCAGCGAAGGGTGGTCAGATACGCAGTATTTT. As protein: CASEGWSDTQYF.

This clonotype was picked up a small number of times. The V call is TRBV10-3, the J call TRBJ1-2; TRBD1 might be the D (5 bases). The length of the CDR3 is 14 residues. V lost 6 bases to trimming and J lost 0 bases, with 11 bases between them. Germline loops: CDR1 ENHRY, CDR2 SYGVKD. The CDR3 spells CAIRPTESNYGYTF. Here the CDR3 DNA reads TGTGCCATCAGACCGACAGAATCTAACTATGGCTACACCTTC.